A single sample gave rise to the 26 T cell receptor beta chains below, sequenced in a study of T cell responses to AZD1222 COVID-19 vaccine. Here immunoSEQ multiplex PCR was the method, and the copy in TCRdb shows in-frame clones only, minus some. The table shows 130,000 to 150,000 clones, with 90% occurring only once. This sample comprised peripheral blood, obtained on day 0 of AZD1222 vaccination. The receptors derive from an adult in good health.

The rearrangement uses TRBV5-6 and TRBJ2-5; TRBD2 aligns across 10 bases. The junction had 3 bases not matched to a gene; V was cut back by 3 bases and J by 4 bases. Germline CDR1 and CDR2: SGHDT and YYEEEE. The CDR3 length is 14 residues. CDR3 sequence reads: CASSWSSGGETQYF. CDR3 bases: TGTGCCAGCAGCTGGTCTAGCGGGGGAGAGACCCAGTACTTC.

This clone was observed a single time. The chain is built from TRBV3-1 (or the pseudogene TRBV3-2) and TRBJ1-6; 10 nucleotides line up with TRBD1. CDR3 size: 14 residues. V lost 3 bases, J lost 7 bases, and 0 bases stayed unmatched. Looked up from germline, CDR1 is LGHDT and CDR2 is YNNKEL (reference sequence). DNA of the CDR3: TGTGCCAGCAGCCAGACAGGGGGCAATTCACCCCTCCACTTT. This encodes CASSQTGGNSPLHF.

The chain carries TRBV5-6 and TRBJ2-5, with TRBD2 identical over 13 bases. V dropped 0 bases and J dropped 6; count of bases not matched to a gene: 8. This CDR3 is built from 17 residues. Germline loops: CDR1 SGHDT, CDR2 YYEEEE. The CDR3 DNA sequence: TGTGCCAGCAGCTTGGGCCCGGGACTAGCGGGGTTGCAGACCCAGTACTTC. Translating it yields CASSLGPGLAGLQTQYF.

The chain carries TRBV18 and TRBJ1-1; D remains ambiguous. V was pared by 1 base and J by 6 bases, with 12 bases between. This CDR3 is 14 amino acids long. CDR1 is KGHSH and CDR2 is LQKENI in the germline V gene. This chain's CDR3 is CASSPREVFSEAFF. CDR3 bases: TGTGCCAGCTCACCACGAGAGGTGTTCTCTGAAGCTTTCTTT. Drawing the rest from reference TRBV18 and TRBJ1-1, the complete variable domain is NAGVMQNPRHLVRRRGQEARLRCSPMKGHSHVYWYRQLPEEGLKFMVYLQKENIIDESGMPKERFSAEFPKEGPSILRIQQVVRGDSAAYFCASSPREVFSEAFFGQGTRLTVV.

Regarding this clone: One end of the junction varies from germline; a read error may be responsible. V and J are TRBV5-5 and TRBJ2-5, with TRBD2 matching over 9 bases. From germline, CDR1 is SGHKS and CDR2 YYEKEE (reference sequence). The CDR3 sequence is 17 residues long. The CDR3 sequence is CASSFPGSAGGQGTQYF. The CDR3 DNA follows: TGTGCCAGCAGCTTCCCAGGGTCAGCGGGGGGACAAGGGACCCAGTACTTC.

The chain has TRBV10-3 and TRBJ1-1; D ambiguous. The CDR3 contains 14 residues. Germline lookup yields CDR1 ENHRY and CDR2 SYGVKD. The V end lost 0 bases, the J end lost 7 bases, and 12 bases lay between the germline ends. The CDR3 nucleotides read TGTGCCATCAGTGAGTCTACCCCCCACGATGAAGCTTTCTTT. Its protein product is CAISESTPHDEAFF.

Turning to this clone: One end of the junction varies from germline; a read error may be responsible. The chain uses TRBV7-7 and TRBJ2-7, with D tentatively TRBD2 (5 bases). In germline, CDR1 is SSHAT, CDR2 FNYEAQ (reference sequence). This CDR3 has 13 amino acids. CDR3 coding DNA: TGTGCTAGCAGCTTAGAGGGCGGCTACGAGCAGTACTTC. Translating it yields CASSLEGGYEQYF.

V is TRBV21-1 and J is TRBJ2-3; the DNA was not compared with TRBD2, the D call given in the table. TRBV21-1 is labeled a pseudogene. The CDR3 totals 22 residues. CDR3 sequence reads: CASSRRPSGPSSGTPCSDTQYF. CDR3 DNA sequence: TGTGCCAGCAGCAGACGCCCCAGTGGGCCATCTAGCGGGACGCCTTGTTCGGATACGCAGTATTTT.

The J gene is TRBJ1-1, the V gene TRBV6-6; 7 bases are a match to TRBD1. The CDR3 is 15 amino acids. Unmatched junction bases numbered 9, after V lost 7 bases and J lost 1 base. Germline V CDR1 and CDR2: MNHNY, SVGAGI (reference sequence). The CDR3 coding sequence is TGTGCCAGCACTAGAACTGGGACAGCGAACACTGAAGCTTTCTTT. Its translation is CASTRTGTANTEAFF.

The genes are TRBV24-1 and TRBJ2-7, with 7 bases aligning to TRBD1. The V gene end was trimmed by 4 bases and the J gene end by 7 bases; junction bases not matched to a gene: 15. The V gene's germline CDR1 is KGHDR and CDR2 SFDVKD. This CDR3 region has 16 residues. This CDR3 reads CATSDRRQGLFGEQYF. In nucleotides, the CDR3 is TGTGCCACCAGTGACCGTAGACAGGGCCTGTTCGGGGAGCAGTACTTC.

This rearrangement joins TRBV5-1 to TRBJ1-1; D gene unclear. The CDR3 is made up of 16 amino acids. Trimming removed 0 bases from V and 8 bases from J, with 20 bases in between. Germline CDR1 reads SGHRS; CDR2 reads YFSETQ. The CDR3 bases are TGCGCCAGCAGCTTGGAGGTCGTTGGTAGGGAACTAGAAGCTTTCTTT. It codes for CASSLEVVGRELEAFF.

The chain links TRBV3-1 (or the pseudogene TRBV3-2) to TRBJ1-3; possibly TRBD1 for D (5 bases). V gave up 0 bases and J gave up 3 bases, with 6 bases separating them. Germline V gene sequence: CDR1 LGHDT, CDR2 YNNKEL (reference sequence). This CDR3 is 14 amino acids long. The CDR3 DNA is TGTGCCAGCAGCCAAGAGGGGGGTGGAAACACCATATATTTT. This gives the protein CASSQEGGGNTIYF.

As to this clone: This same CDR3 is encoded by further DNA sequences in the sample. CDR3 residues: CATSDLAGEQYF. In nucleotides, the CDR3 is TGTGCCACCAGTGATTTAGCCGGCGAGCAGTACTTC. The V gene is TRBV24-1, the J gene TRBJ2-7; no clear D gene. The V and J ends lost 1 base and 6 bases respectively, with 6 bases between them. The CDR3 spans 12 residues. CDR1 KGHDR and CDR2 SFDVKD come from the germline V gene.

The rearrangement joins TRBV18 to TRBJ2-1, with 9 nucleotides matching TRBD2. The V and J ends lost 5 bases and 4 bases, in that order; junction bases with no gene match: 3. The CDR3 is 14 residues long. Germline lookup yields CDR1 KGHSH and CDR2 LQKENI. CDR3 nucleotide sequence: TGTGCCAGCTCAACTAGCGGGCTATACAATGAGCAGTTCTTC. Its translation: CASSTSGLYNEQFF.

In its sample, this clone was seen a few times. J is TRBJ2-7 and V is TRBV11-3; 14 nucleotides line up with TRBD2. The V segment lost 5 bases and the J segment 6 bases; nucleotides outside the gene matches: 15. The length of the CDR3 is 18 residues. Germline CDR1 SGHNT, CDR2 YENEEA. This CDR3 reads CASSKAGTSGGRQGEQYF. DNA of the CDR3: TGTGCCAGCAGCAAGGCCGGGACTAGCGGGGGCCGACAGGGCGAGCAGTACTTC.

The genes are TRBV7-2 and TRBJ2-1; 8 positions match TRBD1. Germline assignment: CDR1 SGHTA and CDR2 FQGNSA. J gave up 7 bases and V 6 bases, and 11 bases lay outside the gene matches. The CDR3 spans 15 residues. The CDR3 DNA reads TGTGCCAGCAGTACACACAGGGGGGCTAATAATGAGCAGTTCTTC. It is translated as CASSTHRGANNEQFF.

The V gene is TRBV30, the J gene TRBJ2-5; 7 bases are a match to TRBD2. The length of the CDR3 is 15 residues. Trimming cost V 3 bases and J 2 bases; bases outside gene matches: 9. Germline V gene data show CDR1 as GTSNPN and CDR2 as SVGIG (reference sequence). The CDR3 loop is CAWRAPGTIQETQYF. CDR3 sequence (DNA): TGTGCCTGGAGAGCCCCCGGGACTATTCAAGAGACCCAGTACTTC.

CDR3 sequence reads: CASSDPSMAGGVDEQYF. For the CDR3, the DNA is TGTGCCAGCAGTGATCCCTCCATGGCGGGAGGTGTCGACGAGCAGTACTTC. The rearrangement links TRBV6-1 to TRBJ2-7, with 8 nucleotides matching TRBD2. CDR1 is MNHNS, CDR2 SASEGT, per germline. This CDR3 is built from 17 residues. V shed 3 bases and J 5 bases; nucleotides not matched to a gene: 15.

The chain has TRBV6-4 and TRBJ1-1, with a tentative D call TRBD1 (5 bases). CDR3 size: 13 residues. Germline V gives CDR1 MRHNA, CDR2 SNTAGT. V was shortened by 4 bases and J by 0 bases, with 6 bases between the two germline ends. Here the CDR3 reads CASSATVNTEAFF. The CDR3 DNA reads TGTGCCAGCAGTGCGACAGTGAACACTGAAGCTTTCTTT.

V and J are TRBV4-3 and TRBJ2-2; no reliable D call. The CDR3 sequence is 17 residues long. V gave up 0 bases and J gave up 0 bases, with 11 bases separating them. Germline CDR1 LGHNA, CDR2 YSLEER. In DNA, the CDR3 is TGCGCCAGCAGCCAAGATAGGTCCGCCGCGAACACCGGGGAGCTGTTTTTT. Amino acids: CASSQDRSAANTGELFF.

The chain is built from TRBV12-3 or TRBV12-4 and TRBJ2-7; D unresolved. Trimming removed 3 bases from V and 6 bases from J, with 9 bases in between. CDR3 length: 12 amino acids. DNA for the CDR3: TGTGCCAGCAGTTTTAATCCCCTCGAGCAGTACTTC. Encoded protein: CASSFNPLEQYF.

This rearrangement joins TRBV9 to TRBJ1-5; a weak D match, TRBD1 (6 bases). The CDR3 has 15 residues. V was trimmed by 4 bases and J by 3 bases, leaving 14 bases between them. CDR1 is SGDLS, CDR2 YYNGEE, per germline. CDR3 DNA: TGTGCCAGCAGCACAGATGCAGGGGCCAATCAGCCCCAGCATTTT. This sequence encodes CASSTDAGANQPQHF.

CDR3 in DNA: TGTGCCAGTACCTCCGCGGGACAGAGCTTCTTTGGCTACACCTTC. It translates to CASTSAGQSFFGYTF. The J gene is TRBJ1-2, the V gene TRBV19; 7 bases are a match to TRBD1. The germline V gene has CDR1 LNHDA and CDR2 SQIVND (reference sequence). This CDR3 region has 15 residues. The V segment lost 7 bases and the J segment 7 bases; nucleotides outside the gene matches: 15.

This chain links TRBV4-2 with TRBJ2-2; TRBD2 agrees at 7 bases. The CDR3 consists of 21 residues. Losses at the gene ends were 1 base for V and 0 bases for J; bases not matched to a gene: 17. Germline V CDR1 and CDR2: LGHNA, YNFKEQ. The chain's CDR3 is CASSQGLGGVTLATNTGELFF. In nucleotides, the CDR3 is TGTGCCAGCAGCCAAGGCCTTGGGGGGGTAACTTTAGCGACGAACACCGGGGAGCTGTTTTTT.

This chain joins TRBV2 and TRBJ2-7; no reliable D call. The CDR3 contains 11 residues. The germline gives CDR1 SNHLY, CDR2 FYNNEI. V lost 5 bases and J lost 6, with 8 bases in between. The CDR3 sequence is CASSLPTEQYF. The CDR3 nucleotides are TGTGCCAGCAGTCTCCCGACCGAGCAGTACTTC.

The V call is TRBV7-9, the J call TRBJ1-5, with D maybe TRBD1 (6 bases). The CDR3 contains 13 residues. In germline, CDR1 is SEHNR, CDR2 FQNEAQ (reference sequence). Trimming stripped 1 base from V and 9 bases from J, with 10 bases between. The CDR3 coding sequence is TGTGCCAGCAGCTTAGGGGACAAGCGGCCCCAGCATTTT. Translated, it gives CASSLGDKRPQHF.